The 30 T cell receptor beta chains below were found in one sample sequenced in a study of cytomegalovirus exposure and HLA in healthy donors. PCR employed 60 Vbeta and 13 Jbeta primers. Profiling relied on immunoSEQ multiplex PCR, and the TCRdb table lists in-frame clones only, not all of them. This sample carries around 70,000 clones, with 3.8% going to the ten biggest clones. Sequencing input: PBMCs. The receptors come from a female donor in good health and CMV-seropositive.

The chain is built from TRBV7-3 and TRBJ1-1, with D possibly TRBD1 on 5 matching bases. This CDR3 is built from 14 residues. CDR1 and CDR2 (germline): SGHTA, FQGTGA. V was shortened by 0 bases and J by 1 base, with 6 bases between the two germline ends. Written as DNA, the CDR3 is TGTGCCAGCAGCTTAACAGGGGCGAACACTGAAGCTTTCTTT. As protein: CASSLTGANTEAFF.

The chain carries TRBV5-1 and TRBJ2-5; 8 bases map to TRBD2. The CDR3 sequence is 14 residues long. Germline CDR1 and CDR2: SGHRS and YFSETQ. Losses at the gene ends were 5 bases for V and 0 bases for J; bases not matched to a gene: 3. The CDR3 sequence is CASRAGGNQETQYF. The CDR3 nucleotides are TGCGCCAGCAGGGCGGGGGGCAACCAAGAGACCCAGTACTTC.

This sequence joins TRBV28 and TRBJ1-4; D might be TRBD1 (5 bases). V gave up 6 bases and J gave up 7 bases, with 18 bases separating them. The CDR3 runs 15 residues. Germline V CDR1 and CDR2: MDHEN, SYDVKM. The CDR3 nucleotides read TGTGCCAGCAGAAGGTCGGGACCCGGGGGTGAAAAACTGTTTTTT. Protein sequence: CASRRSGPGGEKLFF.

V and J are TRBV9 and TRBJ2-2; D is possibly TRBD2 (7 bases). The CDR3 is 15 residues long. V was shortened by 7 bases and J by 4 bases, with 17 bases between the two germline ends. From germline, CDR1 is SGDLS and CDR2 YYNGEE. CDR3: CASGGAGAATGELFF. The CDR3 DNA reads TGTGCCAGCGGGGGGGCGGGGGCCGCCACCGGGGAGCTGTTTTTT.

The chain employs TRBV6-5 and TRBJ2-7; 8 bases line up with TRBD2. The CDR3 contains 14 residues. The germline V gene encodes CDR1 MNHEY and CDR2 SVGAGI. V shed 4 bases, J shed 2 bases, and the junction held 4 bases outside the gene matches. CDR3 protein: CASSFIAGPYEQYF. For the CDR3, the DNA is TGTGCCAGCAGTTTTATAGCGGGACCCTACGAGCAGTACTTC.

J is TRBJ2-7 and V is TRBV20-1, with D unresolved. The CDR3 totals 11 residues. Germline CDR1 and CDR2: DFQATT and SNEGSKA (reference sequence). Trimming left V 3 bases short and J 7 bases short, with 10 bases between. The CDR3 reads CSARLEQEQYF. CDR3 in DNA: TGCAGTGCTAGGCTCGAACAGGAGCAGTACTTC.

This chain connects TRBV5-1 to TRBJ2-5; the D gene is possibly TRBD2 (7 bases). Trimming cost V 6 bases and J 0 bases, with 15 bases left between them. The CDR3 length is 15 residues. Germline values: CDR1 SGHRS, CDR2 YFSETQ. This CDR3 is CASTGAGAYQETQYF. The CDR3 coding sequence is TGCGCCAGCACGGGGGCGGGGGCCTACCAAGAGACCCAGTACTTC. Full variable domain (rest looked up from reference TRBV5-1 and TRBJ2-5): KAGVTQTPRYLIKTRGQQVTLSCSPISGHRSVSWYQQTPGQGLQFLFEYFSETQRNKGNFPGRFSGRQFSNSRSEMNVSTLELGDSALYLCASTGAGAYQETQYFGPGTRLLVL.

J is TRBJ2-3 and V is TRBV5-1; 8 bases line up with TRBD2. CDR3 length: 15 residues. Germline V CDR1 and CDR2: SGHRS, YFSETQ. The J segment lost 0 bases and the V segment lost 4 bases, leaving 4 bases of the junction unmatched. CDR3 amino acids: CASSLRGGSTDTQYF. The CDR3 DNA reads TGCGCCAGCAGCCTACGGGGGGGGAGCACAGATACGCAGTATTTT.

On this clone: This specimen includes other DNA sequences encoding the same CDR3. V and J are TRBV28 and TRBJ2-7; D is unresolved. The CDR3 has 11 amino acids. Germline assignment: CDR1 MDHEN and CDR2 SYDVKM. Trimming cost V 2 bases and J 3 bases, with 2 bases left between them. CDR3 sequence reads: CASSLRYEQYF. The CDR3 coding sequence is TGTGCCAGCAGTTTACGCTACGAGCAGTACTTC.

The chain links TRBV15 to TRBJ2-7; TRBD2 agrees at 8 bases. The V and J ends lost 3 bases and 3 bases, in that order; junction bases with no gene match: 7. Germline V gene lookup returns CDR1 LNHNV and CDR2 YYDKDF (reference sequence). CDR3 length equals 15 residues. CDR3 sequence reads: CATSRERGNDYEQYF. DNA of the CDR3: TGTGCCACCAGCAGGGAGCGGGGGAATGACTACGAGCAGTACTTC.

The genes are TRBV5-1 and TRBJ1-6; D unclear. V was cut by 0 bases and J by 3 bases, with 7 bases left in between. CDR1 and CDR2 from the germline V gene are SGHRS and YFSETQ. The CDR3 is made up of 15 amino acids. CDR3 sequence (DNA): TGCGCCAGCAGCTTGGGGCAGGACTATAATTCACCCCTCCACTTT. Translating it yields CASSLGQDYNSPLHF.

The chain employs TRBV18 and TRBJ2-7; TRBD2 matches at 13 bases. Germline assignment: CDR1 KGHSH and CDR2 LQKENI. Trimming at V came to 0 bases and at J to 2 bases, leaving 7 bases not matched to a gene. CDR3 length: 18 amino acids. In DNA, the CDR3 is TGTGCCAGCTCACCACCGGGACTAGCGGGAAGCGGGACCTACGAGCAGTACTTC. Translation gives CASSPPGLAGSGTYEQYF.

The chain recombines TRBV28 with TRBJ2-1; 7 bases match TRBD2. The CDR3 is 14 amino acids. Germline CDR1 MDHEN, CDR2 SYDVKM. Trimming removed 5 bases from V and 6 bases from J; junction bases left unmatched: 7. The CDR3 nucleotides read TGTGCCAGCAGTGTTCCAGCGGGACCCAATGAGCAGTTCTTC. Translation gives CASSVPAGPNEQFF.

The J gene is TRBJ2-7, the V gene TRBV27; TRBD1 matches at 8 bases. The CDR3 sequence is 14 residues long. CDR1 is MNHEY, CDR2 SMNVEV, per germline (reference sequence). The trim removed 5 bases at V and 3 bases at J, leaving 6 bases unmatched. The CDR3 DNA reads as TGTGCCAGCAGTGAACAGGGGGGTGTCTACGAGCAGTACTTC. It codes for CASSEQGGVYEQYF.

This chain joins TRBV5-4 and TRBJ1-3; possible D gene TRBD1, 5 bases. The germline gives CDR1 SGHNT, CDR2 YYREEE (reference sequence). Trimming removed 4 bases at V and 2 bases at J, with 13 bases between. The CDR3 is made up of 15 amino acids. This chain's CDR3 is CASSPGGTPGNTIYF. The CDR3 DNA sequence: TGTGCCAGCAGCCCGGGAGGGACTCCTGGAAACACCATATATTTT.

This chain connects TRBV11-3 to TRBJ2-3, with TRBD2 matching over 13 bases. This CDR3 region has 16 residues. V shed 5 bases and J 9 bases; nucleotides not matched to a gene: 11. Germline CDR1 is SGHNT and CDR2 is YENEEA. The CDR3 DNA follows: TGTGCCAGCAGCGGAAAAACGGGACTAGCGGGGCTGACGCAGTATTTT. It is translated as CASSGKTGLAGLTQYF.

The CDR3 reads CASSSYLDTNYGYTF. In DNA, the CDR3 is TGCGCCAGCAGCTCTTACTTAGACACTAACTATGGCTACACCTTC. V usage is TRBV5-1 and J usage is TRBJ1-2, with D unclear. The V end was cut by 3 bases, the J end by 0 bases, with 12 bases between. Germline V gene sequence: CDR1 SGHRS, CDR2 YFSETQ. The CDR3 is made up of 15 amino acids.

This chain links TRBV5-1 with TRBJ1-1, with D unclear. This CDR3 has 13 amino acids. Between the trimmed V and J ends, which lost 6 bases and 4 bases, there was a span of 13 bases. The V gene's germline CDR1 is SGHRS and CDR2 YFSETQ. The CDR3 reads CASIRGEGTEAFF. CDR3 DNA sequence: TGCGCCAGCATTCGAGGCGAGGGCACTGAAGCTTTCTTT.

This rearrangement joins TRBV7-2 to TRBJ2-7; D gene uncertain. The CDR3 has 12 residues. V was pared by 4 bases and J by 4 bases, with 8 bases between. Germline V CDR1 and CDR2: SGHTA, FQGNSA. The CDR3: CASSSSGYEQYF. DNA for the CDR3: TGTGCCAGCAGCTCTTCGGGTTACGAGCAGTACTTC. Looking up the rest from reference TRBV7-2 and TRBJ2-7 gives the full variable domain: GAGVSQSPSNKVTEKGKDVELRCDPISGHTALYWYRQSLGQGLEFLIYFQGNSAPDKSGLPSDRFSAERTGGSVSTLTIQRTQQEDSAVYLCASSSSGYEQYFGPGTRLTVT.

The chain couples TRBV28 to TRBJ2-1; maybe TRBD2 (5 bases). The CDR3 covers 13 residues. Germline-derived CDR1 and CDR2 are MDHEN and SYDVKM. The V gene lost 6 bases and the J gene lost 9 bases, with 15 bases spanning the gap. In nucleotides, the CDR3 is TGTGCCAGCAGATCTGGACTCCCCCCTGAGCAGTTCTTC. Amino acids: CASRSGLPPEQFF.

The chain has TRBV5-1 and TRBJ2-7, with 12 bases fitting TRBD2. This CDR3 has 16 amino acids. Germline CDR1 is SGHRS and CDR2 is YFSETQ. The trim removed 1 base at V and 2 bases at J, leaving 4 bases unmatched. As DNA, the CDR3 is TGCGCCAGCAGCTTGTCTCTAGCGGGAGGGGCCTACGAGCAGTACTTC. Encoded protein: CASSLSLAGGAYEQYF. Using reference TRBV5-1 and TRBJ2-7 for the parts outside the CDR3, the full variable domain is KAGVTQTPRYLIKTRGQQVTLSCSPISGHRSVSWYQQTPGQGLQFLFEYFSETQRNKGNFPGRFSGRQFSNSRSEMNVSTLELGDSALYLCASSLSLAGGAYEQYFGPGTRLTVT.

The rearrangement links TRBV5-1 to TRBJ2-3, with 13 bases lining up with TRBD2. CDR1 SGHRS and CDR2 YFSETQ come from the germline V gene. CDR3 length equals 17 residues. The ends lost 3 bases at V and 0 bases at J; junction bases unmatched: 4. This CDR3 reads CASSWGLAGHSTDTQYF. The CDR3 coding sequence is TGCGCCAGCAGCTGGGGACTAGCGGGACATAGCACAGATACGCAGTATTTT.

This chain links TRBV18 with TRBJ1-3; 7 bases are a match to TRBD1. This CDR3 is built from 18 residues. Losses at the gene ends were 1 base for V and 3 bases for J; bases not matched to a gene: 12. Germline V lookup: CDR1 KGHSH, CDR2 LQKENI. Here the CDR3 DNA reads TGTGCCAGCTCACCACGGACAGGCCTCCAAGACAGTGGAAACACCATATATTTT. This codes for CASSPRTGLQDSGNTIYF.

This sequence joins TRBV18 and TRBJ2-7, with D possibly TRBD1 on 6 matching bases. CDR1 and CDR2 (germline): KGHSH, LQKENI. Deletions cut 0 bases from V and 3 bases from J, with 12 bases between. This CDR3 has 15 residues. CDR3: CASSPPNGQNYEQYF. DNA for the CDR3: TGTGCCAGCTCACCACCGAACGGACAGAACTACGAGCAGTACTTC.

The V and J genes are TRBV18 and TRBJ2-7; no reliable D call. Trimming took 6 bases from V and 3 from J, leaving 12 bases between them. Germline CDR1 and CDR2: KGHSH and LQKENI. The CDR3 runs to 13 residues. The CDR3 nucleotides are TGTGCCAGCTCCCAAACACAATTCTACGAGCAGTACTTC. Residues: CASSQTQFYEQYF.

The chain recombines TRBV4-3 with TRBJ2-3; perhaps TRBD2 as D (6 bases). With 1 base removed from V and 1 base from J, the gap between germline ends came to 9 bases. Per germline, CDR1 LGHNA and CDR2 YSLEER. CDR3 size: 15 residues. The CDR3 reads CASSQGSGRTDTQYF. In DNA, the CDR3 is TGCGCCAGCAGCCAAGGTAGCGGTCGCACAGATACGCAGTATTTT.

The chain links TRBV6-1 to TRBJ2-2; 8 positions match TRBD2. CDR3 length equals 17 residues. Germline values: CDR1 MNHNS, CDR2 SASEGT. J gave up 4 bases and V 3 bases, and 10 bases lay outside the gene matches. The CDR3 protein is CASSDRAGRAGTGELFF. The CDR3 DNA reads as TGTGCCAGCAGTGACCGAGCCGGGAGGGCGGGCACCGGGGAGCTGTTTTTT.

On this clone: At the DNA level, this CDR3 is encoded by other sequences in the same sample as well. The chain combines TRBV7-9 with TRBJ2-1, with D maybe TRBD2 (8 bases). Trimming left V 4 bases short and J 6 bases short, with 16 bases between. This CDR3 is built from 15 residues. Germline values: CDR1 SEHNR, CDR2 FQNEAQ (reference sequence). The CDR3 DNA reads as TGTGCCAGCAGCTACCTGACAGGGACTAGCAATGAGCAGTTCTTC. This encodes CASSYLTGTSNEQFF.

As to this clone: The junction departs from the called germline gene at one end, perhaps through a read error. The chain joins TRBV4-1 to TRBJ2-5; maybe TRBD1 (5 bases). This CDR3 comprises 16 residues. Germline V gene lookup returns CDR1 MGHRA and CDR2 YSYEKL. In nucleotides, the CDR3 is TGCGTCAGCAGCCAATCGAGGACACGAAGAGAAGAGACCCAGTACTTC. Translated: CVSSQSRTRREETQYF.

V is TRBV7-2 and J is TRBJ2-3; 7 bases map to TRBD1. This CDR3 contains 16 residues. J lost 8 bases, V lost 0 bases, and 11 bases had no gene match. Germline CDR1 and CDR2: SGHTA and FQGNSA. This chain's CDR3 is CASSLAQTGSGGTQYF. CDR3 sequence (DNA): TGTGCCAGCAGCTTAGCCCAGACAGGGTCTGGGGGTACGCAGTATTTT.